This T cell receptor (beta chain) is from a study of vaccination and CD4 T cells after COVID-19. Across the whole study: Investigators stimulated cells with overlapping spike peptides drawn from SARS-CoV-2, HCoV-NL63, HCoV-OC43 and HCoV-229E. Culture controls were given either a CEFX pool, an HIV-1 Nef pool, or no peptide. Study-wide results and caveats: Spike mono-reactivity applied to 304 of 307 vaccine-specific clones detected in convalescent patients.

This clonotype was counted only a few times. No antigen is known for it. Scientists ran DNA taken from cultured CD4+ T cells through the Oncomine TCR Beta short-read assay for sequencing. From CD4+ T cells that had been cultured, genomic DNA was extracted. Using its own MiXCR run on the PCR reads, TCRdb lists one record per CDR3 protein. Among 10,000 to 15,000 distinct CDR3 sequences, 36% were seen once, and the ten largest hold around 19%. The treatment was: approximately 10-day PBMC culture with coronavirus spike peptide pools or control peptides (ViraFEST assay). The germline V and J ends were trimmed by 4 bases and 4 bases, with 11 bases remaining between them. Germline CDR1 is MNHEY and CDR2 is SMNVEV (reference sequence). CDR3 length equals 13 residues.

The V call is TRBV27, the J call TRBJ2-7; no definite D call. Sequencing was done on a sample of cultured CD4+ T cells from blood. The receptor's source is a human donor with COVID-19. Here the CDR3 reads CASSYGSPYEQYF. The CDR3 bases are TGTGCCAGCAGTTACGGGTCACCTTACGAGCAGTACTTC.